The 5 T cell receptor beta chains presented below share a single source sample, sequenced in a study of T-cell memory formation after mild COVID-19. TCRdb independently ran MiXCR on the 5' RACE reads; one entry per CDR3 protein. The table records about 180,000 distinct CDR3 sequences, roughly 16% of them present only once. Sequences were obtained from PBMCs or a T cell subset sorted from them (not recorded which). These receptors were obtained from an adult woman who had mild COVID-19 (a few samples of this study predate the infection). Cell type and time point are not known.

This clonotype came up a few times. This chain uses TRBV5-5 with TRBJ1-2; a weak D match, TRBD1 (6 bases). V dropped 2 bases and J dropped 3 bases, with 14 bases sitting between them. The CDR3 has 15 amino acids. The germline CDR1 and CDR2 sequences are SGHKS and YYEKEE (reference sequence). The CDR3 DNA follows: TGTGCCAGCAGCTTCCACGGGACACTCGACTATGGCTACACCTTC. Amino acid sequence: CASSFHGTLDYGYTF.

This clonotype was counted ten times or more. This chain joins TRBV7-9 and TRBJ2-5; D gene ambiguous. CDR3 size: 14 residues. Trimming cost V 6 bases and J 1 base, with 12 bases left between them. Germline loops: CDR1 SEHNR, CDR2 FQNEAQ (reference sequence). CDR3 in DNA: TGTGCCAGCAGGCTAGACTGGGCCCAAGAGACCCAGTACTTC. Its protein product is CASRLDWAQETQYF.

This clonotype was counted only a few times. CDR3 sequence (DNA): TGTGCCAGCAGCCACGGACAGGGAAACACCATATATTTT. It translates to CASSHGQGNTIYF. The rearrangement uses TRBV7-9 and TRBJ1-3; TRBD1 might be the D (6 bases). Trimming left V 5 bases short and J 4 bases short, with 9 bases between. CDR1 is SEHNR, CDR2 FQNEAQ, per germline (reference sequence). There are 13 residues in the CDR3.

The rearrangement uses TRBV24-1 and TRBJ1-5; no clear D. The CDR3 totals 14 residues. Germline V CDR1 and CDR2: KGHDR, SFDVKD. V was shortened by 5 bases and J by 4 bases, with 11 bases between the two germline ends. The DNA for the CDR3 is TGTGCCACCAGTGGCCGACCTGGGAATCAGCCCCAGCATTTT. Protein sequence: CATSGRPGNQPQHF.

The chain has TRBV20-1 and TRBJ2-1; 10 bases are a match to TRBD2. J was trimmed by 6 bases and V by 5 bases; bases with no gene match: 7. This CDR3 region has 14 residues. The germline V gene encodes CDR1 DFQATT and CDR2 SNEGSKA (reference sequence). The CDR3 sequence is CSASSGRATNEQFF. CDR3 nucleotides: TGCAGTGCTTCCAGCGGGAGGGCCACCAATGAGCAGTTCTTC.